Following are 31 T cell receptor delta chains from one sample sequenced in a study of Vδ1+ human thymocytes. Regarding the study as a whole: Thymic TRG and TRD repertoires appeared highly polyclonal, with Gaussian CDR3 length distributions.

For these TCRs, the target antigens are not known. The template was reverse-transcribed extracted RNA. CDR3 amplicons came from multiplex PCR with pooled V-gene forward and constant-region reverse primers. TCRdb reanalyzed the multiplex PCR reads using CATT. The profile shows approximately 25,000 delta-chain clones, 25% to 30% of them singletons. Sequenced: Vdelta1+ gamma-delta thymocytes from the thymus. Subset meaning: FACS-sorted CD3+ TCRalphabeta- TCRVdelta1+ TCRVdelta2- thymocytes. The receptors were sampled from a boy under two years old who had congenital heart surgery.

As to this clone: This sample also contains other DNA sequences that code for the same CDR3. The genes are TRDV1 and TRDJ1; D might be TRDD3 (5 bases). The ends were cut back, 1 base at V and 0 bases at J, with 15 bases in the middle. The CDR3 has 17 amino acids. Germline loops: CDR1 TSWWSYY, CDR2 QGS. CDR3 protein: CALGEPWGASYTDKLIF. For the CDR3, the DNA is TGTGCTCTTGGGGAACCATGGGGAGCGTCGTACACCGATAAACTCATCTTT.

This clone was detected only once. The same CDR3 is also encoded by other DNA sequences in this sample. The genes are TRDV1 and TRDJ1, with 10 bases that match TRDD3. This CDR3 comprises 20 residues. Germline-derived CDR1 and CDR2 are TSWWSYY and QGS. Losses at the gene ends were 0 bases for V and 2 bases for J; bases not matched to a gene: 15. Here the CDR3 reads CALGELWFLQPLGDTDKLIF. The CDR3 nucleotides are TGTGCTCTTGGGGAACTATGGTTCCTACAACCACTGGGGGATACCGATAAACTCATCTTT.

The table lists this clone with a few counts. J is TRDJ1 and V is TRDV1, with 7 bases matching TRDD3. Germline values: CDR1 TSWWSYY, CDR2 QGS. Trimming at V came to 4 bases and at J to 4 bases, leaving 36 bases not matched to a gene. The CDR3 length is 24 residues. Here the CDR3 reads CALGAALTGLRLPGGLLQGDKLIF. The CDR3 DNA reads TGTGCTCTTGGGGCCGCCCTAACCGGGCTACGACTCCCTGGGGGCCTCCTCCAGGGCGATAAACTCATCTTT.

The chain recombines TRDV1 with TRDJ1, with D possibly TRDD3 on 7 matching bases. CDR3 size: 19 residues. CDR1 is TSWWSYY and CDR2 is QGS in the germline V gene. The ends were cut back, 2 bases at V and 3 bases at J, with 25 bases in the middle. In nucleotides, the CDR3 is TGTGCTCTTGGGGAATCCTCGGCCTTCCACAGGACTGGGGCCGATAAACTCATCTTT. It encodes CALGESSAFHRTGADKLIF.

For this clone: A much bigger clone sits one base away, suggesting this may be a read error. The chain joins TRDV1 to TRDJ1, with 9 bases aligning to TRDD2. The CDR3 spans 14 residues. V gave up 7 bases and J gave up 9 bases; unmatched junction bases: 12. The germline CDR1 and CDR2 sequences are TSWWSYY and QGS. The CDR3 loop is CALALPTLTDQLIF. CDR3 DNA: TGTGCTCTTGCCCTTCCTACTCTCACGGATCAACTCATCTTT.

The chain recombines TRDV1 with TRDJ1; 9 nucleotides agree with TRDD3. The V and J ends lost 6 bases and 1 base, in that order; junction bases with no gene match: 21. This CDR3 contains 20 residues. CDR1 TSWWSYY and CDR2 QGS come from the germline V gene. The CDR3 spells CALGGTSYGDTRVGTDKLIF. Written as DNA, the CDR3 is TGTGCTCTTGGCGGTACCTCCTACGGGGATACGCGGGTTGGCACCGATAAACTCATCTTT.

The chain links TRDV1 to TRDJ1; tentatively, D is TRDD1 or TRDD3 (6 bases each). The CDR3 is 21 amino acids. CDR1 is TSWWSYY, CDR2 QGS, per germline. V was shortened by 2 bases and J by 2 bases, with 30 bases between the two germline ends. This chain's CDR3 is CALGESDPPSGGNTWTDKLIF. The CDR3 DNA reads TGTGCTCTTGGGGAAAGTGATCCCCCGTCGGGGGGAAATACGTGGACCGATAAACTCATCTTT.

For this clone: Since a much larger clone is just one base distant, this may be a read error. The identical CDR3 is also encoded by other nucleotide sequences in the sample. The chain is built from TRDV1 and TRDJ1; maybe TRDD2 (6 bases). CDR1 and CDR2 from the germline V gene are TSWWSYY and QGS. The CDR3 has 17 amino acids. With 1 base removed from V and 0 bases from J, the gap between germline ends came to 15 bases. The CDR3 is CALGEPTSYPYTDKLIF. CDR3 DNA sequence: TGTGCTCTTGGGGAACCAACCTCCTACCCGTACACCGATAAACTCATCTTT.

The chain uses TRDV1 and TRDJ1, with 9 bases lining up with TRDD3. Germline-derived CDR1 and CDR2 are TSWWSYY and QGS. The trim removed 6 bases at V and 4 bases at J, leaving 15 bases unmatched. This CDR3 is 17 amino acids long. CDR3 nucleotide sequence: TGTGCTCTTGGTACAGCGGCGAGTACTGGGGGACTCGATAAACTCATCTTT. It specifies CALGTAASTGGLDKLIF.

The chain recombines TRDV1 with TRDJ1; 7 bases fit TRDD3. V was pared by 2 bases and J by 10 bases, with 25 bases of the junction left unmatched. CDR1 is TSWWSYY and CDR2 is QGS in the germline V gene. The CDR3 extends over 19 amino acids. The CDR3 sequence is CALGELGLPWIRGQVRLIF. Written as DNA, the CDR3 is TGTGCTCTTGGGGAATTGGGCCTACCGTGGATACGCGGTCAGGTACGACTCATCTTT.

A note on this clone: One end of the junction does not line up with germline, which may come from a read error. Other DNA sequences of this sample code for an identical CDR3. J is TRDJ1 and V is TRDV1; 8 nucleotides align to TRDD3. The CDR3 contains 20 residues. Germline CDR1 and CDR2: TSWWSYY and QGS. The CDR3 here is CALGELLLAGGGSYTDKLIF. CDR3 in DNA: TGTGCTCTTGGGGAACTACTTCTTGCTGGGGGAGGATCGTACACCGACAAACTCATCTTT.

This clone has just a few counts. This sequence joins TRDV1 and TRDJ1, with TRDD3 matching 12 bases. Unmatched junction bases numbered 29, after V lost 0 bases and J lost 0 bases. The CDR3 runs to 26 residues. The V gene's germline CDR1 is TSWWSYY and CDR2 QGS. CDR3 nucleotide sequence: TGTGCTCTTGGGGAACTAGACCCTGGGGGATACGCACCACGGCATTCTTTATCGCCATACACCGATAAACTCATCTTT. Translating gives CALGELDPGGYAPRHSLSPYTDKLIF.

Concerning this clone: This may stem from a read error, because a much larger clone lies one nucleotide away. The same CDR3 is also encoded by other DNA sequences in this sample. J is TRDJ1 and V is TRDV2; no definite D call. Germline V CDR1 and CDR2: GEAIGNYY, EKD. CDR3 size: 16 residues. The CDR3 here is CACDTNLPVYTDKLIF. The CDR3 bases are TGTGCCTGTGACACCAACCTCCCCGTGTACACCGATAAACTGATCTTT.

V and J are TRDV1 and TRDJ1; 9 bases map to TRDD3. From germline, CDR1 is TSWWSYY and CDR2 QGS. This CDR3 is 25 amino acids long. Trimming cost V 0 bases and J 0 bases; bases outside gene matches: 29. The CDR3 spells CALGELATRGDTGGMSLLYTDKLIF. In DNA, the CDR3 is TGTGCTCTTGGGGAACTAGCCACAAGGGGGGATACTGGGGGGATGTCCCTTTTGTACACCGATAAACTCATCTTT.

The chain links TRDV1 to TRDJ1; TRDD3 might be the D (6 bases). The CDR3 is 19 amino acids. Germline assignment: CDR1 TSWWSYY and CDR2 QGS. Trimming cost V 2 bases and J 2 bases, with 24 bases left between them. This CDR3 is CALGERDKVAWGLTDKLIF. CDR3 in DNA: TGTGCTCTTGGGGAAAGGGATAAGGTCGCTTGGGGTCTGACCGATAAACTCATCTTT.

A remark on this clone: A junction boundary mismatches the germline segment, possibly from a read error. Within the sample, other DNA sequences also encode this same CDR3. V gene TRDV2 combines with J gene TRDJ3; 10 positions agree with TRDD3. CDR1 and CDR2 (germline): GEAIGNYY, EKD. The CDR3 length is 18 residues. The CDR3 region is CACGVWGIDPWDTRQMFF. CDR3 coding DNA: TGTGCCTGTGGTGTCTGGGGGATAGATCCCTGGGACACCCGGCAGATGTTTTTC.

By proportion, this clone is medium-sized. V gene TRDV1 combines with J gene TRDJ1; tentative D call: TRDD2 (5 bases). V gave up 1 base and J gave up 7 bases, with 16 bases separating them. Germline values: CDR1 TSWWSYY, CDR2 QGS. The CDR3 loop spans 15 amino acids. The DNA of the CDR3 is TGTGCTCTTGGGGAACGCGTTCCTGAGATGGGTAAACTCATCTTT. Residues: CALGERVPEMGKLIF.

V gene TRDV1 combines with J gene TRDJ1; D perhaps matches TRDD3 (5 bases). CDR1 is TSWWSYY, CDR2 QGS, per germline. There are 18 residues in the CDR3. The germline V and J ends were trimmed by 0 bases and 4 bases, with 21 bases remaining between them. CDR3 residues: CALGELTHVGIPSDKLIF. The CDR3 DNA is TGTGCTCTTGGGGAACTGACCCACGTAGGGATTCCCAGCGATAAACTCATCTTT.

The chain employs TRDV1 and TRDJ1, with 11 bases matching TRDD3. V was clipped by 0 bases and J by 2 bases; unmatched bases: 5. Germline V CDR1 and CDR2: TSWWSYY, QGS. The CDR3 has 17 residues. The CDR3, as DNA: TGTGCTCTTGGGGAACTCGAGTTGGGGGATACGACCGATAAACTCATCTTT. Translation gives CALGELELGDTTDKLIF.

This clone was found a few times. The chain employs TRDV1 and TRDJ1; TRDD3 might be the D (6 bases). Between the trimmed V and J ends, which lost 1 base and 0 bases, there was a span of 21 bases. The CDR3 sequence is 19 residues long. The germline gives CDR1 TSWWSYY, CDR2 QGS. CDR3 residues: CALGERWGLHHPHTDKLIF. DNA of the CDR3: TGTGCTCTTGGGGAACGCTGGGGCCTACACCACCCACACACCGATAAACTCATCTTT.

This clone appeared a single time. A clone one base away is much larger, so this may be a read error. At the DNA level, this CDR3 is encoded by other sequences in the same sample as well. The chain couples TRDV1 to TRDJ1; 13 bases fit TRDD3. V was pared by 4 bases and J by 7 bases, with 18 bases of the junction left unmatched. The length of the CDR3 is 19 residues. The V gene's germline CDR1 is TSWWSYY and CDR2 QGS. This CDR3 is CALGVYSGSYWGIRGKLIF. The CDR3 DNA reads as TGTGCTCTTGGGGTCTATAGCGGTTCCTACTGGGGGATACGGGGTAAACTCATCTTT.

Comments on this clone: Distinct nucleotide sequences in the sample also encode this CDR3. The chain carries TRDV1 and TRDJ1; 8 bases are a match to TRDD3. The V and J ends lost 4 bases and 3 bases, in that order; junction bases with no gene match: 31. From germline, CDR1 is TSWWSYY and CDR2 QGS. CDR3 length: 23 amino acids. DNA for the CDR3: TGTGCTCTTGGGGGCTCTTCCTCCGACGGCCCTGGGGGAGGATCGGGTCCGTCCGATAAACTCATCTTT. It is translated as CALGGSSSDGPGGGSGPSDKLIF.

Note on this clone: Other DNA sequences in the sample encode the same CDR3. The chain combines TRDV1 with TRDJ1; D could derive from TRDD1 or TRDD3 (5 bases each). Deletions cut 3 bases from V and 11 bases from J, with 19 bases between. This CDR3 has 14 amino acids. The germline V gene encodes CDR1 TSWWSYY and CDR2 QGS. CDR3 loop: CALGDPLGDKYLIF. CDR3 coding DNA: TGTGCTCTTGGGGACCCCCTGGGTGATAAATATCTCATCTTT.

Ten or more counts support this clone. The chain couples TRDV1 to TRDJ1; D gene ambiguous. Trimming removed 2 bases from V and 0 bases from J, with 13 bases in between. Germline CDR1 and CDR2: TSWWSYY and QGS. This CDR3 spans 16 amino acids. Here the CDR3 DNA reads TGTGCTCTTGGGGAAAGCCACCGGGTTTACACCGATAAACTCATCTTT. This gives the protein CALGESHRVYTDKLIF.

With regard to this clone: Possible read error: a much larger clone is one base away. The chain recombines TRDV1 with TRDJ1; 9 positions agree with TRDD3. Germline loops: CDR1 TSWWSYY, CDR2 QGS. V lost 8 bases and J lost 6; bases outside the gene matches: 4. CDR3 size: 12 residues. Here the CDR3 reads CALQPGGYKLIF. CDR3 nucleotides: TGTGCTCTTCAACCTGGGGGATATAAACTCATCTTT.

This clone was counted only a few times. V usage is TRDV1 and J usage is TRDJ1; maybe TRDD2 (5 bases). V lost 4 bases and J lost 0, with 24 bases in between. From germline, CDR1 is TSWWSYY and CDR2 QGS. This CDR3 is 19 amino acids long. CDR3 nucleotide sequence: TGTGCTCTTGGGGTTTCACTTCCCCTTGTCACCCCTCACACCGATAAACTCATCTTT. Protein: CALGVSLPLVTPHTDKLIF.

This clone came up a few times. This specimen includes other DNA sequences encoding the same CDR3. This chain connects TRDV1 to TRDJ1; 9 nucleotides agree with TRDD3. The CDR3 contains 19 residues. The V segment lost 3 bases and the J segment 0 bases; nucleotides outside the gene matches: 14. Germline lookup yields CDR1 TSWWSYY and CDR2 QGS. CDR3 protein: CALGDLPLPGGFNTDKLIF. CDR3 nucleotides: TGTGCTCTTGGGGATCTACCCCTCCCTGGGGGATTTAACACCGATAAACTCATCTTT.

This chain links TRDV1 with TRDJ1, with 12 bases that match TRDD3. In germline, CDR1 is TSWWSYY, CDR2 QGS. The CDR3 loop spans 18 amino acids. V trimming: 3 bases; J trimming: 2 bases; junction bases outside the gene matches: 10. CDR3 residues: CALGDTSLLGDTTDKLIF. The CDR3 bases are TGTGCTCTTGGGGATACTAGTCTACTGGGGGATACTACCGATAAACTCATCTTT.

The chain has TRDV1 and TRDJ1; TRDD3 is a possible D gene (6 bases). The CDR3 sequence is 16 residues long. Germline lookup yields CDR1 TSWWSYY and CDR2 QGS. V lost 3 bases, J lost 0 bases, and 14 bases lay in between. The chain's CDR3 is CALGDRGGTYTDKLIF. The CDR3 coding sequence is TGTGCTCTTGGGGACCGTGGGGGGACCTACACCGATAAACTCATCTTT.

Concerning this clone itself: This clone may be a read error of a much larger clone one base away. Different DNA sequences within this sample yield the same CDR3. The rearrangement uses TRDV1 and TRDJ1; TRDD3 aligns across 9 bases. CDR1 and CDR2 (germline): TSWWSYY, QGS. There are 19 residues in the CDR3. The ends lost 6 bases at V and 4 bases at J; junction bases unmatched: 21. This CDR3 reads CALGSYVLLLGDRSDKLIF. CDR3 bases: TGTGCTCTTGGATCCTACGTCCTCCTACTGGGGGACAGGAGCGATAAACTCATCTTT.

In the case of this clone: This may stem from a read error, because a much larger clone lies one nucleotide away. J is TRDJ1 and V is TRDV1; 7 bases are shared with TRDD2. Germline assignment: CDR1 TSWWSYY and CDR2 QGS. V shed 5 bases, J shed 6 bases, and the junction held 24 bases outside the gene matches. CDR3 length: 19 residues. In nucleotides, the CDR3 is TGTGCTCTTGGGTCTAATTCCTACGTTGGGACTCGAAACCTACATAAACTCATCTTT. It codes for CALGSNSYVGTRNLHKLIF.